This is a list of T cell receptor beta chains from one sample in a study of T cells in Graves' hyperthyroidism and ophthalmopathy. One entry per CDR3 protein, called by TCRdb with MiXCR from the multiplex PCR reads. The table records hundreds of thousands of distinct CDR3 sequences, more than 15% of them present only once. Sequenced: blood. The receptors were gathered from a woman aged 55-70 years with Graves' ophthalmopathy. CDR3s include the opening cysteine and the closing phenylalanine or tryptophan. The order of the fields is clone size, J gene, V gene, D gene, CDR3 DNA, CDR3 protein. A D gene is named only where the DNA matches it firmly. Clone size is given for some rows only: seen once, a few or many times, or a class if the clone is expanded.

many	TRBJ1-1	TRBV6-2/TRBV6-3	.	TGTGCCAGCAGCGACACCTCAAGGGGGAACACTGAAGCTTTCTTT	CASSDTSRGNTEAFF
.	TRBJ2-7	TRBV5-1	.	TGCGCCAGCAGCTTGGTTTCCGGGGACCAAAGGGTCGAGCAGTACTTC	CASSLVSGDQRVEQYF
many	TRBJ2-7	TRBV20-1	.	TGCAGTGCTAGAGATAAGGGACAGCAGTACTTC	CSARDKGQQYF
many	TRBJ2-2	TRBV5-1	TRBD1	TGCGCCAGCATGGGGACAGTCAACACCGGGGAGCTGTTTTTT	CASMGTVNTGELFF
few	TRBJ1-4	TRBV7-9	.	TGTGCCAGCAGCTTGCCTGGAGACAGAGGATACGAACTGTTTTTT	CASSLPGDRGYELFF
many	TRBJ2-7	TRBV5-1	TRBD2	TGCGCCAGCAGCTTGACTAGCGAGCTCTACGAGCAGTACTTC	CASSLTSELYEQYF
many	TRBJ2-7	TRBV28	TRBD2	TGTGCCAGCAGTTTCTCCGGGGCGGGAGTGAGCGAGCAGTACTTC	CASSFSGAGVSEQYF
.	TRBJ2-1	TRBV20-1	TRBD2	TGCAGTGCTGCGAGACTAGCCCATGAGCAGTTCTTC	CSAARLAHEQFF
many	TRBJ2-1	TRBV14	TRBD2	TGTGCCAGCGCTAGCGGGAGATACAATGAGCAGTTCTTC	CASASGRYNEQFF
many	TRBJ2-1	TRBV2	.	TGTGCCAGCAGTGAAGCAGGGGCGGCAAGCTCCTACAATGAGCAGTTCTTC	CASSEAGAASSYNEQFF
many	TRBJ2-2	TRBV12-3/TRBV12-4	.	TGTGCCAGCCGTCCGGGCGGAACGAACACCGGGGAGCTGTTTTTT	CASRPGGTNTGELFF
many	TRBJ2-4	TRBV20-1	TRBD2	TGCAGTGCGGGAGCGGGAGGAGCCAAAAACATTCAGTACTTC	CSAGAGGAKNIQYF
.	TRBJ1-2	TRBV4-3	.	TGCGCCAGCAGCCAAGATTCTGGACTAGGCTACACCTTC	CASSQDSGLGYTF
many	TRBJ2-7	TRBV6-1	.	TGTGCCAGCAGTGAGCGACGGATTTTCTACGAGCAGTACTTC	CASSERRIFYEQYF
many	TRBJ1-1	TRBV6-2/TRBV6-3	TRBD1	TGTGCCAGCAGTTCTCGAACAGGGGGCGCGGGGACTGAAGCTTTCTTT	CASSSRTGGAGTEAFF
.	TRBJ2-5	TRBV5-1	TRBD1	TGCGCCAGCAGCTCATGGACAGGGTCAGAGACCCAGTACTTC	CASSSWTGSETQYF
few	TRBJ2-7	TRBV6-1	TRBD1	TGTGCCAGCAACCAATTGACGAACAGGGGACACGAGCAGTACTTC	CASNQLTNRGHEQYF
many	TRBJ2-3	TRBV7-2	.	TGTGCCAGCAGCCCCTCCCCTAGGGATACGCAGTATTTT	CASSPSPRDTQYF
.	TRBJ1-4	TRBV11-2	TRBD1	TGTGCCAGCAGCTTATACAGGGGGGAAAATGAAAAACTGTTTTTT	CASSLYRGENEKLFF
many	TRBJ1-5	TRBV7-2	.	TGTGCCAGCAGCCCCTGGGCCCAAACCCCTCAGCCCCAGCATTTT	CASSPWAQTPQPQHF
many	TRBJ2-3	TRBV7-7	.	TGTGCTAGCAGCTTAAATTCGAAAGCAGATACGCAGTATTTT	CASSLNSKADTQYF
many	TRBJ2-3	TRBV20-1	TRBD2	TGCAGTGCTGGGAGGGTGGTCCCTTCTAGCACAGATACGCAGTATTTT	CSAGRVVPSSTDTQYF
.	TRBJ1-4	TRBV20-1	TRBD1	TGCAGTGCCGTAGGGACAGTTCAGTTTCGTGAAAAACTGTTTTTT	CSAVGTVQFREKLFF
.	TRBJ1-2	TRBV3-1	TRBD1	TGTGCCAGCAGCCCTCAGGGGGCTTCTCCGCGGGGCTACACCTTC	CASSPQGASPRGYTF
many	TRBJ2-5	TRBV6-1	TRBD2	TGTGCCGCGGCGGGAGGTATTTCGGAGACCCAGTACTTC	CAAAGGISETQYF
.	TRBJ2-7	TRBV5-4	.	TGTGCCAGCAGCGAAGGTGGGTTCTACGAGCAGTACTTC	CASSEGGFYEQYF
many	TRBJ1-6	TRBV20-1	TRBD1	TGCAGTGCATCAAGACAGGGAAGATCCTATAATTCACCCCTCCACTTT	CSASRQGRSYNSPLHF
.	TRBJ1-3	TRBV7-9	TRBD1	TGTGCCAGCAGCTCACGGCCGGGACAGGACGTTGGAAACACCATATATTTT	CASSSRPGQDVGNTIYF
few	TRBJ2-3	TRBV9	.	TGTGCCAGCAGCCCGACGACCGGGGATACGCAGTATTTT	CASSPTTGDTQYF
many	TRBJ2-7	TRBV19	.	TGTGCCAGTAGTCCGAACCCCGGGACGAAAAACGAGCAGTACTTC	CASSPNPGTKNEQYF
many	TRBJ1-2	TRBV12-3/TRBV12-4	.	TGTGCCAGCAGTTTAGGGGCTGGCTACACCTTC	CASSLGAGYTF
.	TRBJ2-7	TRBV4-3	.	TGCGCCAGCAGCCATTACTCACAGGGATGGTACGAGCAGTACTTC	CASSHYSQGWYEQYF
many	TRBJ2-2	TRBV11-2	TRBD2	TGTGCCAGCAGCTTAGGCCGGGGGGGTACCGGGGAGCTGTTTTTT	CASSLGRGGTGELFF
few	TRBJ2-3	TRBV12-3/TRBV12-4	.	TGTGCCAGCACCCAGGGGGGGGGGGTGTCGGCGTATTTT	CASTQGGGVSAYF
many	TRBJ2-7	TRBV13	.	TGTGCCAGCAGCTCGTGGGACTCGAGCTCCTACGAGCAGTACTTC	CASSSWDSSSYEQYF
many	TRBJ2-7	TRBV27	.	TGTGCCAGCAGTTTACAGTACGTTTTGGGCGGCGAGCAGTACTTC	CASSLQYVLGGEQYF